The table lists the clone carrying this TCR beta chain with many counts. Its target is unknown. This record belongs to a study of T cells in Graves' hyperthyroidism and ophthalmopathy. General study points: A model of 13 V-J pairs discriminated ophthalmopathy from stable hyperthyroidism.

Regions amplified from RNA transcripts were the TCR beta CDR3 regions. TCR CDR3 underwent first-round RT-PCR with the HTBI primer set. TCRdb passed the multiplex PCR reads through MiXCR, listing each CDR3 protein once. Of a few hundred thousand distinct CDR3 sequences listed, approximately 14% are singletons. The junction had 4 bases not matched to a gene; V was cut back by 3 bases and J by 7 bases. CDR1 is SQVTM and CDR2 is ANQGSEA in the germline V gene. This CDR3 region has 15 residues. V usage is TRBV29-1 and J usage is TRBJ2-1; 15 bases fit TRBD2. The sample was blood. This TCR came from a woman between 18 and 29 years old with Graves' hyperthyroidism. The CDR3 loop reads CSVERTSGRVNEQFF. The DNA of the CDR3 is TGCAGCGTTGAGCGGACTAGCGGGAGGGTAAATGAGCAGTTCTTC.